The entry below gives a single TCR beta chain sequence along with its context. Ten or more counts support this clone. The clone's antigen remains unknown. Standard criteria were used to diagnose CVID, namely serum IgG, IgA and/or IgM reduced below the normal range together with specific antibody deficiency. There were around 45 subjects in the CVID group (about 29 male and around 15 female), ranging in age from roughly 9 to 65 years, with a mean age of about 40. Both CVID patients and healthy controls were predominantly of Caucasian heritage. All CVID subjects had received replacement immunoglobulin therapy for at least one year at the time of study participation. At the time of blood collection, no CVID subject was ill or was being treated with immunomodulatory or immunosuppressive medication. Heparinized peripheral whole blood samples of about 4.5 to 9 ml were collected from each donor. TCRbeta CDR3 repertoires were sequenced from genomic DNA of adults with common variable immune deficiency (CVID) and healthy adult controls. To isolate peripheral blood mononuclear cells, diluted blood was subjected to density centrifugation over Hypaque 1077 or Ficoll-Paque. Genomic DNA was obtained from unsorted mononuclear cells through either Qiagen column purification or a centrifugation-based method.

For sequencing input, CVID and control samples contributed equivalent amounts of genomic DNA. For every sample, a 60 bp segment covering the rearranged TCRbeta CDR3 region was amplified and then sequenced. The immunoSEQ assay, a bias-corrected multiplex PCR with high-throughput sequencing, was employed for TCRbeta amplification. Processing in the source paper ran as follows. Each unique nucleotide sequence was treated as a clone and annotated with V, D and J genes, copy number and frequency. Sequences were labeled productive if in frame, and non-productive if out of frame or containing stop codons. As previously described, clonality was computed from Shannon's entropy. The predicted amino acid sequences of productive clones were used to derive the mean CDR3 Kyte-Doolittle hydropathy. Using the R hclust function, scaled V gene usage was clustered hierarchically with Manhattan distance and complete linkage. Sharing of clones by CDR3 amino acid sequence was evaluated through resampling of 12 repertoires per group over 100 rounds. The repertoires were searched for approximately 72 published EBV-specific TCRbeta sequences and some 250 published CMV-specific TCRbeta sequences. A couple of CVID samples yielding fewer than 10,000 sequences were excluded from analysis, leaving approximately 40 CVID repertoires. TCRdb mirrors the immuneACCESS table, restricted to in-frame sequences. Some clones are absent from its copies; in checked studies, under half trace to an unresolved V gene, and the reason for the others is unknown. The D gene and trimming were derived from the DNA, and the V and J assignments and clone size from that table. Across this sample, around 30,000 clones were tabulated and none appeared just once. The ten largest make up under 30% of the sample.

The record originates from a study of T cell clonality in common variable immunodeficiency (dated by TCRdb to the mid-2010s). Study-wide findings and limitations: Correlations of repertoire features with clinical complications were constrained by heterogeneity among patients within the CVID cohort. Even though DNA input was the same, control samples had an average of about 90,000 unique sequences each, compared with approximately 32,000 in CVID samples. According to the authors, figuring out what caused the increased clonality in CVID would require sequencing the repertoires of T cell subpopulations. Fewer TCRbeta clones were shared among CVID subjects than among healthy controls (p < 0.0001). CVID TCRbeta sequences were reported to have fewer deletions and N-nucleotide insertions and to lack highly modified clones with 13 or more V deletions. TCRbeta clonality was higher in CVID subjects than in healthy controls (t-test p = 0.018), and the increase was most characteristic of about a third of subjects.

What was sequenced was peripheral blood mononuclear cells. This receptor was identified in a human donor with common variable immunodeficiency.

The CDR3 has the sequence CSVEDRPTGGYSYEQYF. CDR3 bases read: TGCAGCGTTGAAGATCGCCCGACAGGGGGCTACTCCTACGAG. This chain is built from TRBV29-1 and TRBJ2-7, and 10 junctional nucleotides match TRBD1. The CDR3 end is not reached by the read, which stops 3 residues before it; the germline J gene fills it in. Ends trimmed: V by 0 bases, J by 0 bases; bases unmatched to a gene: 8. From its cysteine to its phenylalanine, the CDR3 spans 17 amino acids. Sequencing covers 42 bases of the CDR3, shown here with the frame starting at base 1. The germline V gene yields SQVTM for CDR1 and ANQGSEA for CDR2.